Listed below are T cell receptor beta chains from one sample, sequenced in a study of CD8 T cells in ankylosing spondylitis. TCRdb called the 5' RACE reads again in MiXCR, with one record for every CDR3 protein. Here the sample spans 200,000 or so distinct CDR3 sequences, roughly 18% being singletons. The sample taken for sequencing was blood, either unsorted or a sorted T cell fraction (not recorded which). These receptors were collected from a male donor aged 10-29 years with ankylosing spondylitis or in good health (not recorded which). The CDR3 runs from the conserved cysteine through the conserved F or W. The D gene is left open where the match is weak. Not all rows give a size; the values are once, few, many and, for expanded clones, a class.

j_gene,v_gene,abundance,d_gene,CDR3nt,CDR3aa
TRBJ2-3,TRBV20-1,many,TRBD1,TGCAGTGCTAGAGCCTCCGGGACAGGGAATCCAGATACGCAGTATTTT,CSARASGTGNPDTQYF
TRBJ1-5,TRBV10-3,-,-,TGTGCCATCGGTAGCAATCAGCCCCAGCATTTT,CAIGSNQPQHF
TRBJ2-1,TRBV6-6,-,TRBD1,TGTGCCAGCTTTGGGACAGGGTCGGGCAATGAGCAGTTCTTC,CASFGTGSGNEQFF
TRBJ2-3,TRBV4-2,many,TRBD2,TGTGCCAGCAGCCAAGAAGGGCAGCGGGAGGGAGGAGATACGCAGTATTTT,CASSQEGQREGGDTQYF
TRBJ2-1,TRBV29-1,-,TRBD1,TGCAGCGCATATCAGGACAGGCTGATCTTC,CSAYQDRLIF
TRBJ2-5,TRBV20-1,many,-,TGCAGTGCCAAGGGAACGGGAGTAGAGACCCAGTACTTC,CSAKGTGVETQYF
TRBJ1-1,TRBV12-3/TRBV12-4,-,-,TGTGCCAGCAGTAAAGGCACTGAAGCTTTCTTT,CASSKGTEAFF
TRBJ2-2,TRBV12-3/TRBV12-4,many,-,TGTGCCAGCAGTTTAGTTTGGGGATCTACCGGGGAGCTGTTTTTT,CASSLVWGSTGELFF
TRBJ2-1,TRBV12-3/TRBV12-4,many,-,TGTGCCAGCAGTCACCCGAACAAGAATGAGCAGTTCTTC,CASSHPNKNEQFF
TRBJ1-5,TRBV12-3/TRBV12-4,many,-,TGTGCCAGCAGTTTGGCAGGGGACAATCAGCCCCAGCATTTT,CASSLAGDNQPQHF
TRBJ2-1,TRBV5-1,many,-,TGCGCCAGCAGCTTGGCGGATTGGGAGTCGAATGATCGGGCTGAGCAGTTCTTC,CASSLADWESNDRAEQFF
TRBJ2-1,TRBV14,few,-,TGTGCCAGCAGCCAAGCCCCCTCCAATGAGCAGTTCTTC,CASSQAPSNEQFF
TRBJ1-2,TRBV5-1,many,-,TGCGCCAGCAGGTACGAATGGACGGTAAACTATGGCTACACCTTC,CASRYEWTVNYGYTF
TRBJ1-1,TRBV7-9,few,-,TGTGCCAGCAGCCCCTCGGTCCGGAACACTGAAGCTTTCTTT,CASSPSVRNTEAFF
TRBJ2-7,TRBV11-2,many,-,TGTGCCAGCAGCTGCGGTTTTCCCTTC,CASSCGFPF
TRBJ2-2,TRBV5-1,many,TRBD1,TGCGCCAGCAGATTAAGACAGGGGACAAACACCGGGGAGCTGTTTTTT,CASRLRQGTNTGELFF
TRBJ2-1,TRBV12-3/TRBV12-4,many,-,TGTGCCAGCAGTAAACAGGTTCATGAGCAGTTCTTC,CASSKQVHEQFF
TRBJ2-2,TRBV5-4,many,-,TGTGCCAGCAGCTCCCACCGTGGGGGGGCCGACGGGGAGCTGTTTTTT,CASSSHRGGADGELFF
TRBJ1-1,TRBV20-1,many,-,TGCAGTGCTAGATTGGCAGAAGCTTTCTTT,CSARLAEAFF
TRBJ1-2,TRBV6-5,few,TRBD1,TGTGCCAGCAGTTACTCTACAGGGGATGGCTACACCTTC,CASSYSTGDGYTF
TRBJ1-5,TRBV5-1,many,-,TGCGCCAGCAGCTTATCTCCTTATAGCAATCAGCCCCAGCATTTT,CASSLSPYSNQPQHF
TRBJ1-4,TRBV20-1,many,-,TGCAGTGCTAGAGATCTTCGGTTGACTAATGAAAAACTGTTTTTT,CSARDLRLTNEKLFF
TRBJ2-1,TRBV9,many,TRBD2,TGTGCCAGCAGCGTAGAGGCTAGCGGGAGTGGGAGTGAGCAGTTCTTC,CASSVEASGSGSEQFF
TRBJ2-5,TRBV7-2,-,-,TGTGCCAGCAGCTTAATCATCGAGCCCCAAGAGACCCAGTACTTC,CASSLIIEPQETQYF
TRBJ2-4,TRBV25-1,many,-,TGTGCCAGCAGTGATGGGGGAGCCAAAAACATTCAGTACTTC,CASSDGGAKNIQYF
TRBJ2-3,TRBV4-1,many,TRBD2,TGCGCCAGCAGCCAAGTCATAGCGGGGAGGGGATGGGATACGCAGTATTTT,CASSQVIAGRGWDTQYF
TRBJ2-3,TRBV9,-,-,TGTGCCAGCAGCGAGGGACTCCAGACGCAGTATTTT,CASSEGLQTQYF